The present T cell receptor beta chain was sequenced within a study of beta chain features in type 1 diabetes (dated 2018 in TCRdb). Background on the whole study: Mean age, gender distribution, total cell number and subset yield did not differ between patients and healthy donors. The study compared the TCRB repertoires of sorted circulating CD4+ T cell subsets in recently diagnosed type 1 diabetes patients with those in matched healthy donors. Naive and central memory subsets were obtained from all 30 or so donors, but regulatory and stem cell-like memory subsets were isolated from only 8 patients and roughly 8 healthy donors. Across all samples, some 110,000,000 sorted cells were examined, and cell number per subset correlated strongly with RNA yield. The investigation overall reported the following: Type 1 diabetes patients showed a moderate but significant shortening of TCRB CDR3 length in all four CD4+ subsets. Because cDNA was sequenced instead of genomic DNA, activated cells with high expression could be over-represented, although the groups did not differ in activation or CD3 levels. PCR might favor shorter templates, but patient and control samples were amplified and corrected together, so any skew would affect both groups equally. At VDJ recombination sites, type 1 diabetes patients had fewer insertions and more deleted nucleotides, which implies abnormalities in thymic rearrangement. Only small numbers of individuals were included in the HLA sub-analyses, which left unresolved whether HLA type had any influence on TCRB rearrangement. Naive, central memory and regulatory TCRB repertoires appeared to be more alike among patients than among healthy donors.

From a lookup of the germline V gene, CDR1 and CDR2 are MGHRA and YSYEKL. The CDR3 contains 15 residues, cysteine and phenylalanine counted. Only the CDR3 region is kept as DNA, spanning 45 bases read in frame from base 1. The V and J ends are trimmed by 0 bases and 5 bases, leaving 11 bases between them. Each donor gave one peripheral blood draw, averaging approximately 0.11 L, which was collected into heparinised tubes. Using a panel that included CD45RO, CCR7, CD25, CD127, CD95 and CD27, naive, central memory, regulatory and stem cell-like memory CD4+ T cells were sorted on a BD FACSAria II. Purity was above 98% for every sorted population. PBMCs were isolated right away by Lymphoprep density gradient centrifugation and were stained directly, without culture. To minimize batch effects, samples were stained and sorted in pairs, one healthy donor with one patient per experiment. The entire isolated RNA was reverse transcribed using the High Capacity cDNA Reverse Transcription Kit, and thus expressed TCRB transcripts were sequenced. Deep immunoSEQ sequencing was applied to naive, central memory and regulatory T cell samples, giving an average of roughly 3.5 million total reads per sample. Sorted cells were lysed in RLT buffer and RNA was extracted with DNase-treated RNeasy Micro or Mini kits, depending on cell number. Each cell subset was processed on its own to prevent cross-contamination, while patient and healthy donor samples were processed together. TCRB sequences were amplified from cDNA with the immunoSEQ multiplex PCR, producing 87-bp fragments spanning the CDR3 region. Sequencing of the amplicons was performed on the Illumina HiSeq platform. The study's processing was this. PCR bias was computationally corrected using synthetic template baselines, reads within Hamming distance 2 were collapsed, and singletons that could not be merged were discarded. Reads were aligned to IMGT to assign V, D and J genes, CDR3 length, and insertions or deletions at six rearrangement sites. Clonotype counts were normalized to sorted cell number within each subset before computing true diversity and Gini coefficients with the tcR R package. Repertoire sharing was quantified using the overlap coefficient calculated on TCRB nucleotide sequences. The table was pulled from immuneACCESS by TCRdb, which kept in-frame rearrangements only. Such tables lose some clones; where checked, under half of the loss comes from unresolved V genes, and the rest has no known cause. The V and J calls and the clone size are those of that table, but D and trimming were determined from the DNA. This sample has a few hundred thousand clones in its table, and under 13% of those were observed once. 1% to 1.5% of the sample is taken by the ten largest.

This clone was found many times. Its antigen specificity is not known. Base qualities were left out, and no much larger clone turns up one base away. The chain employs TRBV4-1 and TRBJ1-5, with a weak D call of TRBD1 (6 bases match). This clonotype was sampled from a man aged 18 to 30 in good health. The sequenced sample consisted of central memory CD4+ T cells from blood. The sequenced DNA is TGCGCCAGCAGCCAAGATCGGGGGGGCTATCAGCCCCAGCATTTT. Its protein product is CASSQDRGGYQPQHF.